These 18 T cell receptor beta chains share one sample of origin, sequenced in a study of cytomegalovirus exposure and HLA in healthy donors. The PCR used 60 Vbeta and 13 Jbeta primers. Here immunoSEQ multiplex PCR was the method, and the copy in TCRdb shows in-frame clones only, minus some. Its table records some 180,000 clones. Sample: PBMCs. The receptors here all came from a man aged 25 to 40 in good health and CMV-seronegative.

V and J are TRBV7-9 and TRBJ2-7; 9 bases are shared with TRBD1. J lost 2 bases, V lost 5 bases, and 10 bases had no gene match. The CDR3 spans 16 residues. The V gene's germline CDR1 is SEHNR and CDR2 FQNEAQ (reference sequence). DNA of the CDR3: TGTGCCAGCAGCCCAAAAGGGACAGGGAGACCCTACGAGCAGTACTTC. This translates into CASSPKGTGRPYEQYF.

Notes on this clone: Additional DNA sequences in this sample encode the identical CDR3. This chain links TRBV18 with TRBJ2-7, with TRBD1 identical over 11 bases. The V gene end was trimmed by 3 bases and the J gene end by 4 bases; junction bases not matched to a gene: 5. The germline V gene encodes CDR1 KGHSH and CDR2 LQKENI. This CDR3 spans 15 amino acids. CDR3 protein: CASSPGTGGDYEQYF. CDR3 nucleotides: TGTGCCAGCTCACCGGGGACAGGGGGTGATTACGAGCAGTACTTC. The full variable domain, rest sourced from reference TRBV18 and TRBJ2-7, is NAGVMQNPRHLVRRRGQEARLRCSPMKGHSHVYWYRQLPEEGLKFMVYLQKENIIDESGMPKERFSAEFPKEGPSILRIQQVVRGDSAAYFCASSPGTGGDYEQYFGPGTRLTVT.

The V call is TRBV11-2, the J call TRBJ1-3; no firm D call. This CDR3 has 12 amino acids. Trimming removed 4 bases from V and 7 bases from J, with 8 bases in between. The V gene's germline CDR1 is SGHAT and CDR2 FQNNGV. CDR3 sequence reads: CASSSLGNTIYF. CDR3 nucleotide sequence: TGTGCCAGCAGCTCGCTCGGGAACACCATATATTTT.

This chain links TRBV7-2 with TRBJ2-7; 10 nucleotides align to TRBD2. With 4 bases clipped from V and 4 bases from J, the junction kept 7 bases outside the gene matches. Germline assignment: CDR1 SGHTA and CDR2 FQGNSA. The CDR3 spans 15 residues. The CDR3 nucleotides read TGTGCCAGCAGCTCTAGCGGGAGTCGACCTTACGAGCAGTACTTC. Encoded protein: CASSSSGSRPYEQYF.

The CDR3 sequence is CASSVQTGVADTQYF. In nucleotides, the CDR3 is TGTGCCAGCAGCGTACAGACAGGGGTGGCAGATACGCAGTATTTT. The chain has TRBV9 and TRBJ2-3; TRBD1 matches 8 bases. Unmatched junction bases numbered 5, after V lost 1 base and J lost 4 bases. This CDR3 has 15 residues. CDR1 is SGDLS and CDR2 is YYNGEE in the germline V gene.

The rearrangement joins TRBV5-6 to TRBJ1-4; a weak D match, TRBD1 (5 bases). The CDR3 extends over 14 amino acids. The germline V gene has CDR1 SGHDT and CDR2 YYEEEE. Trimming cost V 1 base and J 10 bases, with 14 bases left between them. The DNA for the CDR3 is TGTGCCAGCAGCTTGTTCTACGGGAGGGGAAAACTGTTTTTT. Translating it yields CASSLFYGRGKLFF. The whole variable domain, filled in from reference TRBV5-6 and TRBJ1-4, reads DAGVTQSPTHLIKTRGQQVTLRCSPKSGHDTVSWYQQALGQGPQFIFQYYEEEERQRGNFPDRFSGHQFPNYSSELNVNALLLGDSALYLCASSLFYGRGKLFFGSGTQLSVL.

The chain has TRBV28 and TRBJ1-4; TRBD1 is a possible D gene (5 bases). V was pared by 3 bases and J by 4 bases, with 9 bases between. The germline gives CDR1 MDHEN, CDR2 SYDVKM. This CDR3 spans 14 amino acids. The CDR3 region is CASSFGRVNEKLFF. The CDR3 coding sequence is TGTGCCAGCAGTTTCGGCAGGGTTAATGAAAAACTGTTTTTT. Full variable domain (missing parts from reference TRBV28 and TRBJ1-4): DVKVTQSSRYLVKRTGEKVFLECVQDMDHENMFWYRQDPGLGLRLIYFSYDVKMKEKGDIPEGYSVSREKKERFSLILESASTNQTSMYLCASSFGRVNEKLFFGSGTQLSVL.

The gene calls are TRBV7-9 and TRBJ1-2; the match to TRBD1 covers 7 bases. Germline CDR1 is SEHNR and CDR2 is FQNEAQ (reference sequence). The CDR3 has 12 amino acids. Losses at the gene ends were 5 bases for V and 5 bases for J; bases not matched to a gene: 2. Here the CDR3 DNA reads TGTGCCAGCAGCCTGGGACAGTATGGCTACACCTTC. Protein: CASSLGQYGYTF.

V and J are TRBV13 and TRBJ2-2; 7 bases map to TRBD2. The CDR3 contains 13 residues. Unmatched junction bases numbered 2, after V lost 3 bases and J lost 7 bases. Per the germline V gene, CDR1 is PRHDT and CDR2 is FYEKMQ (reference sequence). The CDR3 DNA follows: TGTGCCAGCAGCTTTCGCGGGGGCGGGGAGCTGTTTTTT. Amino acids: CASSFRGGGELFF.

This chain uses TRBV6-5 with TRBJ2-2; a weak D match, TRBD1 (6 bases). Germline values: CDR1 MNHEY, CDR2 SVGAGI. Trimming removed 2 bases from V and 3 bases from J, with 13 bases in between. CDR3 length: 16 amino acids. The CDR3 reads CASSYGGAKDTGELFF. DNA of the CDR3: TGTGCCAGCAGTTACGGGGGCGCAAAGGACACCGGGGAGCTGTTTTTT.

The V gene is TRBV6-4, the J gene TRBJ2-1; TRBD2 matches 11 bases. V trimming: 4 bases; J trimming: 6 bases; junction bases outside the gene matches: 5. Germline V CDR1 and CDR2: MRHNA, SNTAGT. The CDR3 spans 15 residues. In DNA form, the CDR3 reads TGTGCCAGCAGTGCAGCTAGCGGGAGGCGCAATGAGCAGTTCTTC. Translated: CASSAASGRRNEQFF.

The V gene is TRBV5-5, the J gene TRBJ1-3; D may be TRBD1 (6 bases). The CDR3 is made up of 15 amino acids. V was shortened by 3 bases and J by 0 bases, with 10 bases between the two germline ends. Germline-derived CDR1 and CDR2 are SGHKS and YYEKEE (reference sequence). The CDR3 coding sequence is TGTGCCAGCAGCTCGACAGGCGACTCTGGAAACACCATATATTTT. The encoded protein is CASSSTGDSGNTIYF.

The V gene is TRBV7-9, the J gene TRBJ1-5; TRBD1 matches at 7 bases. J lost 6 bases, V lost 2 bases, and 1 base had no gene match. The CDR3 spans 13 residues. Germline-derived CDR1 and CDR2 are SEHNR and FQNEAQ (reference sequence). In DNA, the CDR3 is TGTGCCAGCAGCTTACAGGGGGGTCAGCCCCAGCATTTT. Translation: CASSLQGGQPQHF.

The chain is built from TRBV27 and TRBJ2-5, with 7 nucleotides matching TRBD1. V lost 6 bases, J lost 5 bases, and 6 bases stayed unmatched. The CDR3 loop spans 13 amino acids. Germline CDR1 and CDR2: MNHEY and SMNVEV (reference sequence). This chain's CDR3 is CASRGTVVETQYF. The CDR3 nucleotides read TGTGCCAGCAGGGGGACAGTAGTCGAGACCCAGTACTTC.

The J gene is TRBJ2-5, the V gene TRBV4-1; possible D gene TRBD2, 5 bases. The ends were cut back, 0 bases at V and 5 bases at J, with 13 bases in the middle. CDR1 is MGHRA, CDR2 YSYEKL, per germline. This CDR3 has 15 amino acids. DNA of the CDR3: TGCGCCAGCAGCCAAGATCCCCCGGGGATGGAGACCCAGTACTTC. Protein sequence: CASSQDPPGMETQYF.

The chain carries TRBV30 and TRBJ2-3, with TRBD2 matching 8 bases. Germline V gives CDR1 GTSNPN, CDR2 SVGIG (reference sequence). The CDR3 totals 15 residues. V was pared by 5 bases and J by 1 base, with 8 bases of the junction left unmatched. In nucleotides, the CDR3 is TGTGCCTGGGGGGCGGGAGGTTTTGGCACAGATACGCAGTATTTT. The encoded protein is CAWGAGGFGTDTQYF.

Written as DNA, the CDR3 is TGTGCCAGCAGTTTATACGACTTCGAGCAGTACTTC. Protein sequence: CASSLYDFEQYF. This chain uses TRBV28 with TRBJ2-7, with no clear D. V lost 1 base and J 6 bases, leaving 7 bases between the germline ends. CDR1 is MDHEN, CDR2 SYDVKM, per germline. The CDR3 loop spans 12 amino acids.

This chain connects TRBV10-3 to TRBJ1-5; D gene unclear. The CDR3 sequence is 17 residues long. The germline V gene encodes CDR1 ENHRY and CDR2 SYGVKD. The V gene lost 0 bases and the J gene lost 0 bases, with 12 bases spanning the gap. DNA for the CDR3: TGTGCCATCAGTGAGTCTAGCGGCGGTTATAGCAATCAGCCCCAGCATTTT. Residues: CAISESSGGYSNQPQHF.